Given below is one T cell receptor (beta chain) in context. Source study methods: Amplified reference gene primers provided the basis for estimating nucleated cell counts. Libraries were prepared by immunoSEQ multiplex PCR; TCRdb keeps only in-frame clonotypes and omits some of them. V and J calls and clone size follow that table, whereas D and trimming were derived from the DNA. The table has 90,000 to 130,000 clones, 65% to 80% seen once; the top ten hold 1.8%. The record originates from a study of blood T cell repertoires in COVID-19. Across the whole study: Collection of acute and convalescent COVID-19 samples took place in the United States, Italy and Spain. PBMCs, B-cell-depleted T cells, or T cells provided the cDNA or gDNA that made up the material.

The TCR originated in a middle-aged woman with acute or convalescent COVID-19. The material sequenced was peripheral blood.

The CDR3 bases are TGTGCCAGCAGCTTAGATTCCTCCTCTAGCGGGGGTTTTTACAATGAGCAGTTCTTC. Amino acids: CASSLDSSSSGGFYNEQFF. This sequence joins TRBV11-3 and TRBJ2-1; 10 nucleotides line up with TRBD2. Germline CDR1 reads SGHNT; CDR2 reads YENEEA. The junction had 12 bases not matched to a gene; V was cut back by 0 bases and J by 4 bases. There are 19 residues in the CDR3.